The 26 T cell receptor beta chains below all came from one sample that was sequenced in a study of graft-versus-host responses after intestinal transplantation. Using immunoSEQ multiplex PCR, the repertoire was profiled, and TCRdb retains in-frame clones only, with some absent. There are approximately 88,000 clones in the sample; under 90% occur only once, and 0.095% to 0.11% lies in the top ten. The antigens of these receptors remain unknown. Material: unstimulated CD4+ T cells sorted from spleen or lymph node cells, obtained before intestinal transplant. The receptors shown here come from a human donor who received an intestinal transplant.

This clone was counted a few times. The rearrangement uses TRBV6-1 and TRBJ2-5, with TRBD2 matching over 7 bases. The CDR3 consists of 14 residues. The germline CDR1 and CDR2 sequences are MNHNS and SASEGT. J was trimmed by 2 bases and V by 7 bases; bases with no gene match: 7. CDR3 nucleotides: TGTGCCAGCACAACTTCGGGGGGTCAAGAGACCCAGTACTTC. The encoded protein is CASTTSGGQETQYF.

V gene TRBV5-4 combines with J gene TRBJ2-1; TRBD2 matches at 7 bases. Germline assignment: CDR1 SGHNT and CDR2 YYREEE (reference sequence). The CDR3 extends over 12 amino acids. The junction had 0 bases not matched to a gene; V was cut back by 0 bases and J by 9 bases. The CDR3 DNA follows: TGTGCCAGCAGCTTGGGGGGGGGTGAGCAGTTCTTC. It codes for CASSLGGGEQFF. Filled out from reference TRBV5-4 and TRBJ2-1, the complete variable domain reads ETGVTQSPTHLIKTRGQQVTLRCSSQSGHNTVSWYQQALGQGPQFIFQYYREEENGRGNFPPRFSGLQFPNYSSELNVNALELDDSALYLCASSLGGGEQFFGPGTRLTVL.

The sample holds one count of this clone. CDR3: CASSQDIIYQPQHF. CDR3 bases: TGTGCCAGCAGTCAAGACATCATCTATCAGCCCCAGCATTTT. J is TRBJ1-5 and V is TRBV6-6; D is unresolved. Deletions cut 5 bases from V and 5 bases from J, with 13 bases between. The CDR3 length is 14 residues. Germline V gene sequence: CDR1 MNHNY, CDR2 SVGAGI (reference sequence).

V usage is TRBV7-6 and J usage is TRBJ1-2; D uncertain. There are 15 residues in the CDR3. The germline CDR1 and CDR2 sequences are SGHVS and FNYEAQ. Trimming stripped 1 base from V and 6 bases from J, with 15 bases between. The CDR3, as DNA: TGTGCCAGCAGCTTAGAGGCTGAGACTTTTAATGGCTACACCTTC. Translating gives CASSLEAETFNGYTF.

This clone has only one observation. This chain connects TRBV9 to TRBJ2-7; D is perhaps TRBD1 (5 bases). Between the trimmed V and J ends, which lost 3 bases and 6 bases, there was a span of 19 bases. This CDR3 has 15 residues. CDR1 is SGDLS, CDR2 YYNGEE, per germline. The CDR3 DNA is TGTGCCAGCAGCGCAGGACACTCGATTGCGGTCGAGCAGTACTTC. Translation gives CASSAGHSIAVEQYF. The variable domain in full, completed from reference TRBV9 and TRBJ2-7, reads DSGVTQTPKHLITATGQRVTLRCSPRSGDLSVYWYQQSLDQGLQFLIQYYNGEERAKGNILERFSAQQFPDLHSELNLSSLELGDSALYFCASSAGHSIAVEQYFGPGTRLTVT.

The V and J genes are TRBV7-8 and TRBJ2-7; possible D gene TRBD1, 7 bases. CDR3 size: 15 residues. Per germline, CDR1 SGHVS and CDR2 FQNEAQ. Trimming removed 1 base at V and 7 bases at J, with 17 bases between. CDR3: CASSLVFGRGREQYF. For the CDR3, the DNA is TGTGCCAGCAGCTTAGTTTTTGGCAGGGGGAGGGAGCAGTACTTC.

For this clone: Its ends do not fully match the called genes, so a read error is possible. This chain connects TRBV5-1 to TRBJ1-5; possibly TRBD1 for D (6 bases). The germline V gene encodes CDR1 SGHRS and CDR2 YFSETQ. CDR3 length: 15 residues. The CDR3 region is CASRLAGDSNQPQHF. The CDR3 bases are TGCGCCAGCAGATTGGCAGGGGATAGCAATCAGCCCCAGCATTTT.

This clone has only one observation. A read error may produce the germline difference seen at one junction end. J is TRBJ1-1 and V is TRBV6-5; 8 bases are a match to TRBD1. The CDR3 spans 14 residues. Per the germline V gene, CDR1 is MNHEY and CDR2 is SVGAGI. In DNA form, the CDR3 reads TGTGCCGGCAGTTACCTAGGACAGGGAAATGAAGCTTTCTTT. Encoded protein: CAGSYLGQGNEAFF.

The chain joins TRBV5-8 to TRBJ2-1, with TRBD2 as a possible D gene (6 bases). Looked up from germline, CDR1 is SGHTS and CDR2 is YDEGEE. The V end lost 3 bases, the J end lost 0 bases, and 13 bases lay between the germline ends. The CDR3 runs to 16 residues. The CDR3 DNA is TGTGCCAGCAGCTCGGGAGTTCCCCCCTCCTACAATGAGCAGTTCTTC. Translating gives CASSSGVPPSYNEQFF.

Concerning this clone itself: One end of the junction does not line up with germline, which may come from a read error. The V call is TRBV7-9, the J call TRBJ1-3; no clear D gene. Germline V lookup: CDR1 SEHNR, CDR2 FQNEAQ (reference sequence). The CDR3 sequence is 14 residues long. The CDR3 DNA sequence: TGTGCCAGCCGCTTGGGAGACGCTGGAAACACCATATATTTT. It translates to CASRLGDAGNTIYF.

The chain combines TRBV7-9 with TRBJ1-1; D is undetermined. Germline V gene sequence: CDR1 SEHNR, CDR2 FQNEAQ (reference sequence). The CDR3 length is 15 residues. Trimming shortened V by 3 bases and J by 4 bases, and 15 bases separated the two germline ends. CDR3 in amino acids: CASSFRTVAGTEAFF. As DNA, the CDR3 is TGTGCCAGCAGCTTTCGCACAGTGGCCGGCACTGAAGCTTTCTTT.

This clone was detected only once. The chain uses TRBV5-1 and TRBJ2-3; the D is unclear. Germline lookup yields CDR1 SGHRS and CDR2 YFSETQ. This CDR3 region has 15 residues. V gave up 0 bases and J gave up 0 bases, with 8 bases separating them. The CDR3 coding sequence is TGCGCCAGCAGCTTGGCCTTGGCTAGCACAGATACGCAGTATTTT. Protein: CASSLALASTDTQYF.

The chain links TRBV10-2 to TRBJ2-7, with D possibly matching TRBD1 (6 bases). Germline CDR1 WSHSY, CDR2 SAAADI. The V and J ends lost 3 bases and 1 base respectively, with 13 bases between them. The CDR3 has 15 amino acids. DNA of the CDR3: TGCGCCAGCAGTGAAATACAGGGCCTTTCCTACGAGCAGTACTTC. Protein: CASSEIQGLSYEQYF.

The V and J genes are TRBV5-1 and TRBJ2-7; 7 nucleotides agree with TRBD1. CDR1 is SGHRS, CDR2 YFSETQ, per germline. V lost 4 bases, J lost 6 bases, and 13 bases stayed unmatched. The CDR3 is 15 residues long. CDR3 sequence: CASSTTGSFRSEQYF. CDR3 in DNA: TGCGCCAGCAGCACGACAGGGTCTTTTCGTAGCGAGCAGTACTTC.

The chain is built from TRBV6-1 and TRBJ1-1; D uncertain. Trimming cost V 6 bases and J 7 bases, with 15 bases left between them. Per germline, CDR1 MNHNS and CDR2 SASEGT. CDR3 length equals 13 residues. CDR3 protein: CASRRAGSGEAFF. The CDR3 nucleotides are TGTGCCAGCAGGAGGGCGGGGAGTGGTGAAGCTTTCTTT.

V gene TRBV2 combines with J gene TRBJ1-3; perhaps TRBD1 as D (6 bases). Looked up from germline, CDR1 is SNHLY and CDR2 is FYNNEI. This CDR3 comprises 14 residues. The germline V and J ends were trimmed by 6 bases and 1 base, with 10 bases remaining between them. The chain's CDR3 is CASSEQGSGNTIYF. The CDR3, as DNA: TGTGCCAGCAGCGAACAGGGTTCTGGAAACACCATATATTTT.

The chain employs TRBV9 and TRBJ1-2; 8 bases are shared with TRBD1. This CDR3 region has 14 residues. Germline V lookup: CDR1 SGDLS, CDR2 YYNGEE. V gave up 3 bases and J gave up 3 bases; unmatched junction bases: 4. In DNA, the CDR3 is TGTGCCAGCAGCGCGACAGGGGCCGACTATGGCTACACCTTC. Protein: CASSATGADYGYTF.

This clone showed up just a few times. V and J are TRBV6-5 and TRBJ2-2; D is unclear. Germline V gives CDR1 MNHEY, CDR2 SVGAGI. V was clipped by 1 base and J by 8 bases, with 5 bases between them. The CDR3 runs 12 residues. This CDR3 is CASSYWAGELFF. The CDR3 DNA is TGTGCCAGCAGTTACTGGGCGGGGGAGCTGTTTTTT.

The chain uses TRBV19 and TRBJ1-2, with no clear D. The CDR3 is 11 residues long. Trimming left V 5 bases short and J 4 bases short, with 5 bases between. CDR1 LNHDA and CDR2 SQIVND come from the germline V gene (reference sequence). CDR3 region: CASSRSYGYTF. For the CDR3, the DNA is TGTGCCAGTAGTCGGTCCTATGGCTACACCTTC.

A single count supports this clone. The chain combines TRBV5-5 with TRBJ2-7; the match to TRBD1 covers 9 bases. V shed 4 bases and J 1 base; nucleotides not matched to a gene: 9. CDR3 length: 16 amino acids. Germline CDR1 SGHKS, CDR2 YYEKEE (reference sequence). The CDR3 here is CASSRGVGTGSYEQYF. In DNA form, the CDR3 reads TGTGCCAGCAGCAGGGGGGTCGGGACAGGGTCCTACGAGCAGTACTTC.

This clone occurred a few times. This rearrangement joins TRBV4-1 to TRBJ1-1; perhaps TRBD1 as D (5 bases). Germline V gene sequence: CDR1 MGHRA, CDR2 YSYEKL. With 0 bases removed from V and 1 base from J, the gap between germline ends came to 6 bases. There are 14 residues in the CDR3. The CDR3 nucleotides are TGCGCCAGCAGCCAAGAAGGGGAGAACACTGAAGCTTTCTTT. Translating it yields CASSQEGENTEAFF.

This rearrangement joins TRBV5-1 to TRBJ1-1, with D uncertain. Germline CDR1 is SGHRS and CDR2 is YFSETQ. The V end lost 0 bases, the J end lost 1 base, and 16 bases lay between the germline ends. The CDR3 spans 17 residues. The CDR3 sequence is CASSLDARRSGNTEAFF. CDR3 DNA sequence: TGCGCCAGCAGCTTGGATGCTCGGCGGAGCGGGAACACTGAAGCTTTCTTT.

The chain couples TRBV2 to TRBJ1-4; TRBD1 might be the D (5 bases). The ends were cut back, 3 bases at V and 4 bases at J, with 12 bases in the middle. Germline CDR1 reads SNHLY; CDR2 reads FYNNEI. This CDR3 comprises 15 residues. The CDR3 region has the DNA TGTGCCAGCAGTGAGGCTGGGGGGATTAATGAAAAACTGTTTTTT. Translation gives CASSEAGGINEKLFF.

This clone appeared a few times. The chain couples TRBV6-1 to TRBJ1-2; 8 bases align to TRBD1. Germline V gene lookup returns CDR1 MNHNS and CDR2 SASEGT. The CDR3 consists of 13 residues. V was pared by 4 bases and J by 6 bases, with 4 bases of the junction left unmatched. The CDR3 protein is CASSGRQGNGYTF. CDR3 nucleotides: TGTGCCAGCAGTGGTCGACAGGGGAATGGCTACACCTTC.

This chain links TRBV29-1 with TRBJ2-5; tentatively, D is TRBD2 (7 bases). The CDR3 is made up of 16 amino acids. Germline CDR1 and CDR2: SQVTM and ANQGSEA. Deletions cut 1 base from V and 0 bases from J, with 15 bases between. The CDR3 loop is CSVEGGGPMYQETQYF. The CDR3 DNA follows: TGCAGCGTTGAAGGGGGGGGGCCGATGTACCAAGAGACCCAGTACTTC.

The V and J genes are TRBV15 and TRBJ2-5; unclear D gene. The CDR3 spans 14 residues. Germline-derived CDR1 and CDR2 are LNHNV and YYDKDF (reference sequence). Trimming cost V 0 bases and J 5 bases, with 10 bases left between them. As DNA, the CDR3 is TGTGCCACCAGCAGAGATGGGCGTGAGGAGACCCAGTACTTC. Residues: CATSRDGREETQYF.